These T cell receptor beta chains were read from a single sample in a study of vaccination and CD4 T cells after COVID-19. No antigen has been assigned to these receptors. TCRdb reprocessed the PCR reads with MiXCR, giving one entry per CDR3 protein. The table lists approximately 18,000 distinct CDR3 sequences, 44% of them singletons, with 15% to 20% in the top ten. The sample here was CD4+ T cells from blood, cultured in vitro, taken about 7 months after SARS-CoV-2 vaccination. Receptors originate from a human donor who had recovered from COVID-19. Each CDR3 is given with its conserved first and last residue. The D gene is left open where the match is weak. Size values are once, few and many counts, or a class for expanded clones, and some rows have none.

j_gene,d_gene,v_gene,abundance,CDR3nt,CDR3aa
TRBJ1-5,.,TRBV6-5,few,TGTGCCAGCAGTTCCCAAACCACTAGAGACAATCAGCCCCAGCATTTT,CASSSQTTRDNQPQHF
TRBJ2-5,TRBD2,TRBV7-9,.,TGTGCCAGCAGCTTCGACGCGGGACTAGGACAAGAGACCCAGTACTTC,CASSFDAGLGQETQYF
TRBJ1-2,TRBD1,TRBV20-1,.,TGCAGTGCTATGGACAGGGGTTATGGCTACACCTTC,CSAMDRGYGYTF
TRBJ2-7,TRBD1,TRBV7-9,few,TGTGCCAGCAGCTTGGCCGGGACAGGGGGCTACGAGCAGTACTTC,CASSLAGTGGYEQYF
TRBJ1-5,.,TRBV20-1,.,TGCAGTGCTAGAGAAGTTAAAGGGCCCCAGCATTTT,CSAREVKGPQHF
TRBJ1-2,TRBD1,TRBV7-2,.,TGTGCCAGCAGCTCAGGACAGGGCCGGGGCTACACCTTC,CASSSGQGRGYTF
TRBJ2-1,TRBD1,TRBV24-1,.,TGTGCCACCAGTGATTTTGGGACAGGTTACAATGAGCAGTTCTTC,CATSDFGTGYNEQFF
TRBJ2-7,TRBD1,TRBV11-3,.,TGTGCCAGCAGCGCTGGACAGGGAAGGATCTACGAGCAGTACTTC,CASSAGQGRIYEQYF
TRBJ2-5,TRBD1,TRBV18,.,TGTGCCAGCTCACCACCGGGACAGGGTGGAGAGACCCAGTACTTC,CASSPPGQGGETQYF
TRBJ1-1,TRBD1,TRBV27,medium-sized,TGTGCCAGCAGTTCCTCGACAGGGGCGGGGAGAGCTTTCTTT,CASSSSTGAGRAFF
TRBJ2-7,TRBD2,TRBV7-6,once,TGTGCCAGCAGCTTGGGGGCAGCGCGGGGGGTCTACGTTGAGCAGTACTTC,CASSLGAARGVYVEQYF
TRBJ1-5,.,TRBV27,.,TGTGCCAGCAGTTTATGGGCCAGGAGTATGGATAGCAATCAGCCCCAGCATTTT,CASSLWARSMDSNQPQHF
TRBJ1-1,.,TRBV7-9,few,TGTGCCAGCAGCTTAGGGGGGTTGAACACTGAAGCTTTCTTT,CASSLGGLNTEAFF
TRBJ2-7,TRBD2,TRBV11-3,.,TGTGCCAGCAGCCCGGGACTAGCGGGAGTATCGTGGGAGCAGTACTTC,CASSPGLAGVSWEQYF
TRBJ2-7,.,TRBV20-1,.,TGCAGTGCCCTCCCGAACCTCCGGGGCTACGAGCAGTACTTC,CSALPNLRGYEQYF
TRBJ2-3,.,TRBV20-1,.,TGCAGTGCCCTATACGGCCCAGCAGATACGCAGTATTTT,CSALYGPADTQYF
TRBJ1-1,TRBD1,TRBV19,few,TGTGCCAGTAGCCAACAGGGGGCTGGGACTGAAGCTTTCTTT,CASSQQGAGTEAFF
TRBJ2-1,.,TRBV20-1,.,TGCAGTGCTAACCAGTTCGTGGATGAGCAGTTCTTC,CSANQFVDEQFF
TRBJ2-5,TRBD2,TRBV6-1,.,TGTGCCAGCAGTCCTATACTAGCGGGGGGGCTAAAGACCCAGTACTTC,CASSPILAGGLKTQYF
TRBJ1-1,.,TRBV10-3,few,TGTGCCTCGGGGGCGAGGATGAACACTGAAGCTTTCTTT,CASGARMNTEAFF
TRBJ2-2,.,TRBV11-3,.,TGTGCCAGCCGAAGGGGTGGCCTATTAAACACCGGGGAGCTGTTTTTT,CASRRGGLLNTGELFF
TRBJ1-2,TRBD1,TRBV19,.,TGTGCCAGTAGTTGGTCCGGACAGGGGATATATGGCTACACCTTC,CASSWSGQGIYGYTF
TRBJ1-2,.,TRBV7-8,medium-sized,TGTGCCAGCAGCTACGGACGGTCCTATGGCTACACCTTC,CASSYGRSYGYTF
TRBJ1-1,.,TRBV28,.,TGTGCCAGCAGTTCCTCCGGGACTTGGGCTTTCTTT,CASSSSGTWAFF
TRBJ2-2,TRBD2,TRBV7-2,.,TGTGCCAGCAGCTTAGCGGAGACTAGCGGGACGAACACCGGGGAGCTGTTTTTT,CASSLAETSGTNTGELFF
TRBJ2-1,.,TRBV27,.,TGTGCCAGCAGTCCGTCAAGTCACTCCTACAATGAGCAGTTCTTC,CASSPSSHSYNEQFF
TRBJ1-3,.,TRBV7-2,few,TGTGCCAGCAGCTTAGAGCCCCGCTCTGGAAACACCATATATTTT,CASSLEPRSGNTIYF
TRBJ2-1,TRBD1,TRBV7-3,.,TGTGCCAGCAGCCCCGCCCGTACCCGGGACAGCTCCTACAATGAGCAGTTCTTC,CASSPARTRDSSYNEQFF
TRBJ1-5,.,TRBV15,.,TGTGCCACCAGCAGAGAATATGGGGGGGGGACCCATCAGCCCCAGCATTTT,CATSREYGGGTHQPQHF